This TCR beta chain stems from a study of blood T cell repertoires in COVID-19. Overall study context: T cells, B-cell-depleted T cells, or PBMCs supplied cDNA or gDNA.

The CDR3 contains 16 residues. Germline values: CDR1 MDHEN, CDR2 SYDVKM. Deletions cut 6 bases from V and 1 base from J, with 18 bases between. This clone was counted at least ten times. Study processing details: Reference gene primer amplification in the assay estimated nucleated cell counts. Assay used: immunoSEQ multiplex PCR; TCRdb lists only in-frame clones, some missing. V and J calls and clone size come straight from that table; D and trimming were deduced from the DNA. Among 80,000 to 130,000 clones listed, around nine tenths were seen once. This TCR derives from a man aged 65-85 years with acute or convalescent COVID-19. Sequencing input: peripheral blood. The gene calls are TRBV28 and TRBJ1-2; weak D call: TRBD1 (5 bases). The CDR3 here is CASSTIREGSNYGYTF. The CDR3 nucleotides are TGTGCCAGCAGCACAATCCGGGAGGGGAGTAACTATGGCTACACCTTC.